The 26 T cell receptor beta chains reported below all come from one sample, sequenced in a study of somatic mutations in cytotoxic T cells in rheumatoid arthritis. Profiled with immunoSEQ multiplex PCR; TCRdb holds only in-frame clones, not every one. The table includes more than 20,000 clones, roughly 84% detected once. Sequences were obtained from CD8+ T cells sorted from blood. The receptors here all came from a woman aged 50 to 60 in good health.

The V gene is TRBV7-8, the J gene TRBJ1-2; 8 bases line up with TRBD1. The CDR3 consists of 16 residues. Germline CDR1 and CDR2: SGHVS and FQNEAQ. V lost 1 base, J lost 3 bases, and 7 bases stayed unmatched. As DNA, the CDR3 is TGTGCCAGCAGCTTAGAACGGACAGGGAGATACTATGGCTACACCTTC. This sequence encodes CASSLERTGRYYGYTF.

The chain joins TRBV19 to TRBJ2-7; 9 bases are a match to TRBD1. Germline V CDR1 and CDR2: LNHDA, SQIVND (reference sequence). The CDR3 spans 14 residues. V was clipped by 1 base and J by 2 bases; unmatched bases: 0. CDR3 DNA: TGTGCCAGTAGTATAGGGGACAGGGCCTACGAGCAGTACTTC. Residues: CASSIGDRAYEQYF.

This chain joins TRBV27 and TRBJ2-1; 8 positions match TRBD2. Germline CDR1 reads MNHEY; CDR2 reads SMNVEV (reference sequence). V lost 4 bases, J lost 7 bases, and 3 bases stayed unmatched. The CDR3 is 13 amino acids. CDR3 sequence reads: CASSYQRGNEQFF. The CDR3 DNA reads as TGTGCCAGCAGTTACCAGCGGGGGAATGAGCAGTTCTTC.

This clone was observed once. The J gene is TRBJ2-7, the V gene TRBV27; possibly TRBD1 for D (5 bases). Germline V gene lookup returns CDR1 MNHEY and CDR2 SMNVEV (reference sequence). V lost 5 bases and J lost 0, with 14 bases in between. This CDR3 has 15 residues. CDR3 sequence (DNA): TGTGCCAGCAGTCCCTTATACGACAGCTCCTACGAGCAGTACGTC. The encoded protein is CASSPLYDSSYEQYV.

The genes are TRBV5-6 and TRBJ2-3; D uncertain. V lost 2 bases and J lost 0, with 10 bases in between. Per the germline V gene, CDR1 is SGHDT and CDR2 is YYEEEE. There are 15 residues in the CDR3. The CDR3 bases are TGTGCCAGCAGCTTTAAGGTTACGAGCACAGATACGCAGTATTTT. This gives the protein CASSFKVTSTDTQYF. The full variable domain, in which reference TRBV5-6 and TRBJ2-3 provide the parts outside the CDR3, is DAGVTQSPTHLIKTRGQQVTLRCSPKSGHDTVSWYQQALGQGPQFIFQYYEEEERQRGNFPDRFSGHQFPNYSSELNVNALLLGDSALYLCASSFKVTSTDTQYFGPGTRLTVL.

This clone was observed a few times. The J gene is TRBJ2-7, the V gene TRBV11-2; no firm D call. The CDR3 consists of 13 residues. The V gene's germline CDR1 is SGHAT and CDR2 FQNNGV. Between the trimmed V and J ends, which lost 1 base and 3 bases, there was a span of 7 bases. CDR3 protein: CASSLAWGYEQYF. CDR3 coding DNA: TGTGCCAGCAGCTTAGCGTGGGGCTACGAGCAGTACTTC.

The V call is TRBV27, the J call TRBJ2-1; the match to TRBD1 covers 7 bases. The CDR3 extends over 16 amino acids. Per germline, CDR1 MNHEY and CDR2 SMNVEV (reference sequence). Trimming took 7 bases from V and 2 from J; bases not matched to a gene: 11. CDR3 loop: CASTLQVTGPYNEQFF. The CDR3 DNA is TGTGCCAGCACTCTCCAGGTGACAGGGCCCTACAATGAGCAGTTCTTC.

The gene calls are TRBV5-1 and TRBJ2-7; D ambiguous. Trimming removed 0 bases at V and 4 bases at J, with 5 bases between. CDR1 and CDR2 (germline): SGHRS, YFSETQ. The length of the CDR3 is 12 residues. The CDR3 bases are TGCGCCAGCAGCTTGGAGGCGTACGAGCAGTACTTC. This codes for CASSLEAYEQYF.

This clone has just one count. J is TRBJ1-1 and V is TRBV4-3; TRBD1 agrees at 9 bases. There are 15 residues in the CDR3. V gave up 0 bases and J gave up 4 bases; unmatched junction bases: 3. Germline CDR1 LGHNA, CDR2 YSLEER. The CDR3 region is CASSQDLTGGTEAFF. The CDR3 coding sequence is TGCGCCAGCAGCCAAGATCTGACAGGGGGCACTGAAGCTTTCTTT.

J is TRBJ2-3 and V is TRBV6-4; the D call may be TRBD1 or TRBD2 (6 bases each). The CDR3 extends over 15 amino acids. The germline gives CDR1 MRHNA, CDR2 SNTAGT. The V and J ends lost 2 bases and 0 bases respectively, with 9 bases between them. In nucleotides, the CDR3 is TGTGCCAGCAGTGACGAAGGGGGGAGCACAGATACGCAGTATTTT. This sequence encodes CASSDEGGSTDTQYF.

The chain uses TRBV9 and TRBJ1-2, with TRBD1 identical over 10 bases. The V and J ends lost 4 bases and 6 bases, in that order; junction bases with no gene match: 6. Germline CDR1 reads SGDLS; CDR2 reads YYNGEE. The CDR3 totals 14 residues. The CDR3 DNA is TGTGCCAGCAGCCCCGGGACAGGGGCTAATGGCTACACCTTC. It is translated as CASSPGTGANGYTF.

The J gene is TRBJ2-7, the V gene TRBV7-8; D might be TRBD1 (5 bases). CDR1 SGHVS and CDR2 FQNEAQ come from the germline V gene. This CDR3 comprises 14 residues. Trimming took off 2 bases at V and 2 bases at J, with 10 bases between the two ends. DNA for the CDR3: TGTGCCAGCAGCTTATCCTTGACAGCCTACGAGCAGTACTTC. Translation: CASSLSLTAYEQYF. Together with reference TRBV7-8 and TRBJ2-7, the CDR3 gives the full variable domain: GAGVSQSPRYKVAKRGQDVALRCDPISGHVSLFWYQQALGQGPEFLTYFQNEAQLDKSGLPSDRFFAERPEGSVSTLKIQRTQQEDSAVYLCASSLSLTAYEQYFGPGTRLTVT.

The CDR3 here is CSVEGGQDYGYTF. CDR3 bases: TGCAGCGTTGAGGGGGGGCAGGACTATGGCTACACCTTC. The rearrangement uses TRBV29-1 and TRBJ1-2; weak D call: TRBD1 (6 bases). The CDR3 is made up of 13 amino acids. The germline V and J ends were trimmed by 3 bases and 3 bases, with 11 bases remaining between them. Per germline, CDR1 SQVTM and CDR2 ANQGSEA.

This clone has only a few counts. The V gene is TRBV2, the J gene TRBJ2-3, with D uncertain. The CDR3 loop spans 17 amino acids. With 2 bases removed from V and 4 bases from J, the gap between germline ends came to 19 bases. Per germline, CDR1 SNHLY and CDR2 FYNNEI. The CDR3 loop reads CASSERLYSVAPDTQYF. As DNA, the CDR3 is TGTGCCAGCAGTGAACGGCTTTATTCTGTGGCCCCAGATACGCAGTATTTT.

The sample holds a few counts of this clone. The V gene is TRBV6-1, the J gene TRBJ2-2; TRBD2 might be the D (6 bases). CDR1 and CDR2 (germline): MNHNS, SASEGT. This CDR3 is built from 16 residues. V dropped 1 base and J dropped 1 base, with 10 bases sitting between them. CDR3 in amino acids: CASSEGGDLNTGELFF. CDR3 DNA sequence: TGTGCCAGCAGTGAAGGCGGGGACCTGAACACCGGGGAGCTGTTTTTT.

This clone has only a few counts. The rearrangement links TRBV13 to TRBJ2-7, with 7 bases lining up with TRBD2. Germline V lookup: CDR1 PRHDT, CDR2 FYEKMQ (reference sequence). The ends lost 1 base at V and 4 bases at J; junction bases unmatched: 1. The CDR3 runs 13 residues. The CDR3 spells CASSLVSGYEQYV. CDR3 sequence (DNA): TGTGCCAGCAGCTTAGTTAGCGGGTACGAGCAGTACGTC.

The chain uses TRBV7-9 and TRBJ1-5; D is perhaps TRBD1 (5 bases). The germline V gene has CDR1 SEHNR and CDR2 FQNEAQ (reference sequence). This CDR3 spans 13 amino acids. V was cut by 5 bases and J by 1 base, with 6 bases left in between. In nucleotides, the CDR3 is TGTGCCAGCAGCCGGGACAGCAATCAGCCCCAGCATTTT. Translating gives CASSRDSNQPQHF.

This chain connects TRBV4-2 to TRBJ2-5; the D gene could be TRBD1 or TRBD2 (5 bases each). Germline V gene data show CDR1 as LGHNA and CDR2 as YNFKEQ. The CDR3 is made up of 15 amino acids. The germline V and J ends were trimmed by 0 bases and 1 base, with 9 bases remaining between them. CDR3 region: CASSQDGTTQETQYF. The CDR3 DNA follows: TGTGCCAGCAGCCAAGACGGGACCACCCAAGAGACCCAGTACTTC.

V gene TRBV27 combines with J gene TRBJ1-5, with 7 positions matching TRBD1. J gave up 2 bases and V 6 bases, and 7 bases lay outside the gene matches. Germline V CDR1 and CDR2: MNHEY, SMNVEV (reference sequence). The CDR3 consists of 15 residues. Written as DNA, the CDR3 is TGTGCCAGCAGCCCAGACAGGGTGGGCAATCAGCCCCAGCATTTT. It translates to CASSPDRVGNQPQHF.

This chain uses TRBV4-3 with TRBJ2-7; possible D gene TRBD1, 5 bases. Trimming left V 0 bases short and J 4 bases short, with 16 bases between. The germline V gene encodes CDR1 LGHNA and CDR2 YSLEER. This CDR3 has 16 amino acids. The CDR3 protein is CASSQDPGRVGYEQYF. In DNA, the CDR3 is TGCGCCAGCAGCCAAGACCCCGGCAGGGTGGGTTACGAGCAGTACTTC.

The chain uses TRBV9 and TRBJ2-1; 10 bases line up with TRBD1. CDR3 length: 14 amino acids. CDR1 and CDR2 (germline): SGDLS, YYNGEE. The junction had 5 bases not matched to a gene; V was cut back by 3 bases and J by 8 bases. The CDR3 reads CASSGGQGYYEQFF. DNA for the CDR3: TGTGCCAGCAGCGGGGGACAGGGGTATTATGAGCAGTTCTTC.

The chain combines TRBV6-4 with TRBJ2-2, with 9 bases fitting TRBD1. Germline CDR1 reads MRHNA; CDR2 reads SNTAGT. V was clipped by 5 bases and J by 5 bases; unmatched bases: 3. The CDR3 loop spans 14 amino acids. The chain's CDR3 is CASSPTGGTGELFF. The CDR3 DNA reads TGTGCCAGCAGTCCGACAGGGGGGACCGGGGAGCTGTTTTTT.

This rearrangement joins TRBV7-2 to TRBJ2-7, with TRBD1 as a possible D gene (5 bases). V dropped 3 bases and J dropped 3 bases, with 6 bases sitting between them. This CDR3 comprises 12 residues. The germline CDR1 and CDR2 sequences are SGHTA and FQGNSA. CDR3 sequence reads: CASSLDNYEQYF. The CDR3 DNA reads as TGTGCCAGCAGCTTGGACAACTACGAGCAGTACTTC.

This clone occurred a few times. J is TRBJ1-6 and V is TRBV6-5, with a possible D match to TRBD1 (5 bases). CDR1 is MNHEY and CDR2 is SVGAGI in the germline V gene. Trimming removed 5 bases from V and 13 bases from J, with 12 bases in between. This CDR3 is built from 12 residues. CDR3 bases: TGTGCCAGCAGTACAGGAGCTTTTCCCCTCCACTTT. Amino acid sequence: CASSTGAFPLHF.

V and J are TRBV27 and TRBJ2-1; 9 bases align to TRBD2. The J segment lost 6 bases and the V segment lost 2 bases, leaving 8 bases of the junction unmatched. The germline V gene has CDR1 MNHEY and CDR2 SMNVEV (reference sequence). CDR3 length: 16 residues. The CDR3 loop is CASSLIGGGVLNEQFF. The CDR3 region has the DNA TGTGCCAGCAGTTTAATTGGCGGGGGGGTCCTCAATGAGCAGTTCTTC.

The J gene is TRBJ1-1, the V gene TRBV28; 7 bases fit TRBD1. J was trimmed by 3 bases and V by 9 bases; bases with no gene match: 10. The germline CDR1 and CDR2 sequences are MDHEN and SYDVKM. The length of the CDR3 is 14 residues. CDR3: CASRRYRGDTEAFF. Here the CDR3 DNA reads TGTGCCAGTAGACGTTACAGGGGTGACACTGAAGCTTTCTTT.